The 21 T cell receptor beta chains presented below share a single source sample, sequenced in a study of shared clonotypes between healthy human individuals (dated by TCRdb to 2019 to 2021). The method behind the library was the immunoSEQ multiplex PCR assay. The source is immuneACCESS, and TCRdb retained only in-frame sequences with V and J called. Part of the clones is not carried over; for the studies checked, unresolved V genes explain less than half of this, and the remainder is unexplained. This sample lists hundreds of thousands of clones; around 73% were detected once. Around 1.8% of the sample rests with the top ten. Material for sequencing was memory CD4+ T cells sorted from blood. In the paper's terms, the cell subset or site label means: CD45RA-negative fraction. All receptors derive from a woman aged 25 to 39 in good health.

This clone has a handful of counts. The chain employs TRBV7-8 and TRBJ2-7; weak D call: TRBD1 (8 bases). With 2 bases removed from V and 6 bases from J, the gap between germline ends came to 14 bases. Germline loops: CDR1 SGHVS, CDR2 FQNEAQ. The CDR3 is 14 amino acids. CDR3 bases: TGTGCCAGCAGCTTATTGGACAGGGAGGGCGAGCAGTACTTC. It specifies CASSLLDREGEQYF.

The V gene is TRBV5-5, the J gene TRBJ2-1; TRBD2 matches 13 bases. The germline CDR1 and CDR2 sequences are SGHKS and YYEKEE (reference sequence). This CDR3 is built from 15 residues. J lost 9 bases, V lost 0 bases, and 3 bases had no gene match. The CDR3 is CASSLGTSGSSEQFF. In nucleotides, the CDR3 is TGTGCCAGCAGCTTGGGGACTAGCGGGAGTAGTGAGCAGTTCTTC.

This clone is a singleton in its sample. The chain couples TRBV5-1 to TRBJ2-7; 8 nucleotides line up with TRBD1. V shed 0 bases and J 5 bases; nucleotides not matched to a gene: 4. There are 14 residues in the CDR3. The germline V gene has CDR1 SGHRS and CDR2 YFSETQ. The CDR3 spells CASSLDRGNDEQYF. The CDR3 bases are TGCGCCAGCAGCTTGGACAGGGGGAACGACGAGCAGTACTTC.

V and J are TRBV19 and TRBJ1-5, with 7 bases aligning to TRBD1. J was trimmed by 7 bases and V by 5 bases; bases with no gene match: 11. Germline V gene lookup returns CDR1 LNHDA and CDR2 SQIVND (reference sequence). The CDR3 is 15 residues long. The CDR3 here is CASSPPRGRGQPQHF. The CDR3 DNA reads TGTGCCAGTAGTCCCCCGAGGGGGCGGGGACAGCCCCAGCATTTT. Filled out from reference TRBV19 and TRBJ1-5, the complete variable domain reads DGGITQSPKYLFRKEGQNVTLSCEQNLNHDAMYWYRQDPGQGLRLIYYSQIVNDFQKGDIAEGYSVSREKKESFPLTVTSAQKNPTAFYLCASSPPRGRGQPQHFGDGTRLSIL.

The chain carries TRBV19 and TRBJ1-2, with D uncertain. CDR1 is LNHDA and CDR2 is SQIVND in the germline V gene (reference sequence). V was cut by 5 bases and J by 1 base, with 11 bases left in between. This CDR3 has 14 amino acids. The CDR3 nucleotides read TGTGCCAGTAGTCGTGGGCAGAGTAACTATGGCTACACCTTC. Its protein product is CASSRGQSNYGYTF.

This CDR3 reads CASSPPVGARGNYGYTF. CDR3 DNA: TGTGCCAGCAGTCCCCCCGTGGGGGCGCGAGGGAACTATGGCTACACCTTC. This sequence joins TRBV28 and TRBJ1-2; possible D gene TRBD1, 6 bases. CDR1 is MDHEN and CDR2 is SYDVKM in the germline V gene. V shed 5 bases and J shed 2 bases, with 21 bases lying between them. CDR3 length: 17 residues.

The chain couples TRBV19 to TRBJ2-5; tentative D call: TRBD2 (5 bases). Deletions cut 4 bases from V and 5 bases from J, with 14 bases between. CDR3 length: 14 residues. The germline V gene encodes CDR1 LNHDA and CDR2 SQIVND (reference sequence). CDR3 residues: CASSKVRDAETQYF. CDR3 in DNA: TGTGCCAGTAGTAAGGTGAGGGATGCGGAGACCCAGTACTTC.

The CDR3, as DNA: TGTGCTAGTGGACCGATGACTAGCGGCCAAGAGACCCAGTACTTC. It yields the protein CASGPMTSGQETQYF. This chain joins TRBV12-5 and TRBJ2-5, with TRBD2 matching 9 bases. The length of the CDR3 is 15 residues. Looked up from germline, CDR1 is LGHNT and CDR2 is FRNRAP. The V and J ends lost 6 bases and 1 base, in that order; junction bases with no gene match: 6.

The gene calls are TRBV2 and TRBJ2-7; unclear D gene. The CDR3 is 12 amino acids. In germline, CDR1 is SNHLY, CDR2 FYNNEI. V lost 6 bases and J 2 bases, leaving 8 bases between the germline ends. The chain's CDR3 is CASSFTPYEQYF. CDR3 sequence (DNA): TGTGCCAGCAGCTTCACCCCCTACGAGCAGTACTTC.

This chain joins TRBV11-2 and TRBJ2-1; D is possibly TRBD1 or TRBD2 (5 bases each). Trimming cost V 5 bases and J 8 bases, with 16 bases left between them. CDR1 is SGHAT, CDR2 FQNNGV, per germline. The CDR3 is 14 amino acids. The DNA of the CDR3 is TGTGCCAGCAGCCGGGACGGAGCAATCTATGAGCAGTTCTTC. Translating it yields CASSRDGAIYEQFF.

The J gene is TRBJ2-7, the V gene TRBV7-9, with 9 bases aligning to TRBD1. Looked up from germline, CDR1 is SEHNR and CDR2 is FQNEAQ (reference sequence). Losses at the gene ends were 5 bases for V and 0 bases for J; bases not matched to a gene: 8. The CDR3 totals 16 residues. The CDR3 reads CASSAVGQGHSYEQYF. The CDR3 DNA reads TGTGCCAGCAGCGCCGTGGGACAGGGCCACTCCTACGAGCAGTACTTC.

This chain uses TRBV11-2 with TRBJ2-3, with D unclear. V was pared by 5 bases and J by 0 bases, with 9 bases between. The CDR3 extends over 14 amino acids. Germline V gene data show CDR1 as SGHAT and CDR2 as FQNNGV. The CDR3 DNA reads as TGTGCCAGCAGCCGGGCCTCTAGCACAGATACGCAGTATTTT. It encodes CASSRASSTDTQYF.

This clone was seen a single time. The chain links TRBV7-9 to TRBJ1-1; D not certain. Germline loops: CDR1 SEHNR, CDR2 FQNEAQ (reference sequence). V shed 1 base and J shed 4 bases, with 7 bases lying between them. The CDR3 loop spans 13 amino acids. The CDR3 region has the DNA TGTGCCAGCAGCTTAGAAGGAAGCACTGAAGCTTTCTTT. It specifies CASSLEGSTEAFF.

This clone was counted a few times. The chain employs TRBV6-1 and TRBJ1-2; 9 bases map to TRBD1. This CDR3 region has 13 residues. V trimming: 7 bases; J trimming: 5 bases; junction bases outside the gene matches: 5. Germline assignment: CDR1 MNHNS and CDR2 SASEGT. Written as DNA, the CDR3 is TGTGCCAGCAACGAGGACAGGGGTTATGGCTACACCTTC. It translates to CASNEDRGYGYTF.

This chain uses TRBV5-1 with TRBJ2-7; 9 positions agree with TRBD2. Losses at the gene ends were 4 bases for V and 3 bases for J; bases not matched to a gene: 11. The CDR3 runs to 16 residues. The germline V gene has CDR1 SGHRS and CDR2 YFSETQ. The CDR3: CASSPTPSGMYYEQYF. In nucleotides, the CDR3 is TGCGCCAGCAGCCCGACCCCTAGCGGGATGTACTACGAGCAGTACTTC. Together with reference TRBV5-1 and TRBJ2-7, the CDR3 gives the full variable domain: KAGVTQTPRYLIKTRGQQVTLSCSPISGHRSVSWYQQTPGQGLQFLFEYFSETQRNKGNFPGRFSGRQFSNSRSEMNVSTLELGDSALYLCASSPTPSGMYYEQYFGPGTRLTVT.

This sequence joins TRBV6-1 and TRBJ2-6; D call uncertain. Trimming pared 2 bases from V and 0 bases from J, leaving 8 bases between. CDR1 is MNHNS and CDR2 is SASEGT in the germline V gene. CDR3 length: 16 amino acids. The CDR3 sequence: CASSEPYLSGANVLTF. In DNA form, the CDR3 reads TGTGCCAGCAGTGAACCGTACCTCTCTGGGGCCAACGTCCTGACTTTC.

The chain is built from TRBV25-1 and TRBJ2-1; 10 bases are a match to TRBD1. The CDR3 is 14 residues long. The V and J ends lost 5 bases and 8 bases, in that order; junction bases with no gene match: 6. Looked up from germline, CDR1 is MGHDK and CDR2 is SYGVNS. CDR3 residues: CASSQTGTGDEQFF. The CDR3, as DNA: TGTGCCAGCAGTCAAACCGGGACAGGGGATGAGCAGTTCTTC.

Here the CDR3 reads CASSWDRGGETQYF. CDR3 coding DNA: TGTGCCAGTAGTTGGGACAGGGGGGGAGAGACCCAGTACTTC. The chain employs TRBV19 and TRBJ2-5, with 11 nucleotides matching TRBD1. V shed 5 bases, J shed 4 bases, and the junction held 3 bases outside the gene matches. Germline V CDR1 and CDR2: LNHDA, SQIVND (reference sequence). CDR3 length equals 14 residues.

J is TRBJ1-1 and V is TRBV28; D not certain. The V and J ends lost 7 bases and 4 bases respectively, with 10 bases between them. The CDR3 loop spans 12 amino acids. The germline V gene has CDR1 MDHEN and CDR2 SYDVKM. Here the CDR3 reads CASIYQGTEAFF. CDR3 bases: TGTGCCAGCATCTACCAAGGCACTGAAGCTTTCTTT. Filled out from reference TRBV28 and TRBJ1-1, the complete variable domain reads DVKVTQSSRYLVKRTGEKVFLECVQDMDHENMFWYRQDPGLGLRLIYFSYDVKMKEKGDIPEGYSVSREKKERFSLILESASTNQTSMYLCASIYQGTEAFFGQGTRLTVV.

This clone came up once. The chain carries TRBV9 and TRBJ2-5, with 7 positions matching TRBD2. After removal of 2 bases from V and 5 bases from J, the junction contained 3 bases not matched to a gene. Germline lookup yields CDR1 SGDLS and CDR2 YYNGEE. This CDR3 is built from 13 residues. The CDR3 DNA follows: TGTGCCAGCAGCGTGCAGGGAGGGGAGACCCAGTACTTC. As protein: CASSVQGGETQYF.

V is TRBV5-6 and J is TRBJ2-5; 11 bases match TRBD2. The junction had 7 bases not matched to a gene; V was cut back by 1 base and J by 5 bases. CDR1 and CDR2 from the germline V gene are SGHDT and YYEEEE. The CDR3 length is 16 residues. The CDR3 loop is CASSLLGLAERETQYF. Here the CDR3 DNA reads TGTGCCAGCAGCTTGTTGGGACTAGCGGAGAGGGAGACCCAGTACTTC.